These 16 T cell receptor beta chains were sequenced from one sample in a study of T-cell memory formation after mild COVID-19. From the 5' RACE reads, TCRdb called clonotypes with MiXCR, one entry per CDR3 protein. The profile shows 300,000 to 350,000 distinct CDR3 sequences, more than 13% of them singletons. The sample was PBMCs or a T cell subset sorted from them (not recorded which). The receptors shown here come from a man between 18 and 29 years old who had mild COVID-19 (a few samples of this study predate the infection). Cell type and time point are not known.

This clonotype appeared a few times. The J gene is TRBJ2-7, the V gene TRBV5-6, with 10 bases matching TRBD1. Looked up from germline, CDR1 is SGHDT and CDR2 is YYEEEE. This CDR3 is built from 17 residues. Trimming removed 6 bases from V and 5 bases from J; junction bases left unmatched: 17. CDR3 in DNA: TGTGCCAGCACCCATCGAACAGGGGGACAGGGGACCCACGAGCAGTACGTC. This gives the protein CASTHRTGGQGTHEQYV.

The table lists this clonotype with a few counts. V and J are TRBV7-9 and TRBJ1-1; D is perhaps TRBD1 (6 bases). The V and J ends lost 7 bases and 0 bases respectively, with 9 bases between them. The CDR3 consists of 13 residues. The germline CDR1 and CDR2 sequences are SEHNR and FQNEAQ (reference sequence). The CDR3 sequence: CASTGGLNTEAFF. The CDR3 nucleotides read TGTGCCAGCACGGGGGGCTTGAACACTGAAGCTTTCTTT.

This clonotype came up a few times. The rearrangement links TRBV6-6 to TRBJ2-1, with D perhaps TRBD1 (6 bases). Germline CDR1 is MNHNY and CDR2 is SVGAGI (reference sequence). The CDR3 totals 14 residues. V was trimmed by 2 bases and J by 5 bases, leaving 10 bases between them. The CDR3, as DNA: TGTGCCAGCAGTTACCAGGGGACAAACAATGAGCAGTTCTTC. As protein: CASSYQGTNNEQFF.

V usage is TRBV5-4 and J usage is TRBJ1-2; 9 bases line up with TRBD1. The CDR3 has 13 amino acids. The V and J ends lost 4 bases and 9 bases, in that order; junction bases with no gene match: 7. CDR1 and CDR2 from the germline V gene are SGHNT and YYREEE (reference sequence). The CDR3 coding sequence is TGTGCCAGCAGCCCGGGACAGGGTTACAGCTACACCTTC. Its protein product is CASSPGQGYSYTF.

CDR3 loop: CSAGRGLSNQPQHF. CDR3 bases: TGCAGTGCTGGAAGGGGGCTTAGCAATCAGCCCCAGCATTTT. The chain uses TRBV20-1 and TRBJ1-5; TRBD1 matches 7 bases. Per germline, CDR1 DFQATT and CDR2 SNEGSKA (reference sequence). Germline trimming cut 5 bases from V and 0 bases from J; bases unmatched to any gene: 4. The CDR3 runs to 14 residues.

J is TRBJ2-2 and V is TRBV29-1; the D gene is possibly TRBD2 (6 bases). CDR3 size: 13 residues. CDR1 SQVTM and CDR2 ANQGSEA come from the germline V gene. V gave up 7 bases and J gave up 0 bases, with 9 bases separating them. The CDR3 region has the DNA TGCAGCGGGAGGGTAGCGAACACCGGGGAGCTGTTTTTT. It yields the protein CSGRVANTGELFF.

This clonotype occurred a few times. The chain has TRBV6-2 or TRBV6-3 and TRBJ1-2, with TRBD1 matching over 8 bases. The junction had 11 bases not matched to a gene; V was cut back by 7 bases and J by 10 bases. Germline V gives CDR1 MNHEY, CDR2 SVGEGT. There are 13 residues in the CDR3. This CDR3 is CASTINSDRAYTF. The CDR3 DNA is TGTGCCAGCACCATCAACTCGGACAGGGCCTACACCTTC.

The chain joins TRBV6-5 to TRBJ1-1; D call uncertain. With 4 bases removed from V and 1 base from J, the gap between germline ends came to 7 bases. From germline, CDR1 is MNHEY and CDR2 SVGAGI. CDR3 length: 13 amino acids. The CDR3 loop is CASSWSGNTEAFF. As DNA, the CDR3 is TGTGCCAGCAGTTGGTCAGGGAACACTGAAGCTTTCTTT.

This chain uses TRBV4-3 with TRBJ1-5; TRBD1 might be the D (5 bases). In germline, CDR1 is LGHNA, CDR2 YSLEER. Between the trimmed V and J ends, which lost 0 bases and 9 bases, there was a span of 9 bases. The CDR3 length is 13 residues. The CDR3 spells CASSQDPGRPQHF. CDR3 in DNA: TGCGCCAGCAGCCAAGATCCAGGGAGGCCCCAGCATTTT.

This clonotype has more than one count but fewer than ten. The CDR3 DNA sequence: TGTGCCAGCAGCTCCTATCCAGCCTTGACAGGGGGCGCGGTCACTGAAGCTTTCTTT. Its protein is CASSSYPALTGGAVTEAFF. This chain joins TRBV7-2 and TRBJ1-1; 10 bases line up with TRBD1. Germline CDR1 reads SGHTA; CDR2 reads FQGNSA. The CDR3 consists of 19 residues. V lost 4 bases and J lost 4; bases outside the gene matches: 18. Combining the CDR3 with reference TRBV7-2 and TRBJ1-1 gives the whole variable domain GAGVSQSPSNKVTEKGKDVELRCDPISGHTALYWYRQSLGQGLEFLIYFQGNSAPDKSGLPSDRFSAERTGGSVSTLTIQRTQQEDSAVYLCASSSYPALTGGAVTEAFFGQGTRLTVV.

This clonotype has only a few counts. The gene calls are TRBV4-1 and TRBJ2-5; 14 bases align to TRBD2. The germline gives CDR1 MGHRA, CDR2 YSYEKL. CDR3 size: 19 residues. The V segment lost 0 bases and the J segment 3 bases; nucleotides outside the gene matches: 9. Written as DNA, the CDR3 is TGCGCCAGCAGCCAAGATGAACCGGGACTAGCGGGGGTTGAAGAGACCCAGTACTTC. Amino acids: CASSQDEPGLAGVEETQYF.

The chain uses TRBV5-1 and TRBJ2-3; TRBD2 agrees at 15 bases. CDR1 is SGHRS and CDR2 is YFSETQ in the germline V gene. This CDR3 comprises 15 residues. J was trimmed by 5 bases and V by 5 bases; bases with no gene match: 3. The CDR3 protein is CASRMGLAGGDTQYF. The CDR3 DNA reads as TGCGCCAGCAGAATGGGACTAGCGGGAGGAGATACGCAGTATTTT.

The chain carries TRBV7-2 and TRBJ1-1, with TRBD1 matching 11 bases. V was pared by 0 bases and J by 7 bases, with 4 bases of the junction left unmatched. Per the germline V gene, CDR1 is SGHTA and CDR2 is FQGNSA. This CDR3 is built from 15 residues. The CDR3 reads CASSLAGQGGGEAFF. CDR3 DNA: TGTGCCAGCAGCTTAGCGGGACAGGGGGGCGGTGAAGCTTTCTTT.

This clonotype was detected once. The genes are TRBV4-3 and TRBJ1-3; D remains ambiguous. CDR1 and CDR2 (germline): LGHNA, YSLEER. V was cut by 0 bases and J by 4 bases, with 7 bases left in between. The CDR3 has 14 residues. CDR3 in amino acids: CASSQEPAGNTIYF. The CDR3 coding sequence is TGCGCCAGCAGCCAAGAGCCAGCCGGAAACACCATATATTTT.

CDR3 region: CSVAGRSSYNEQFF. CDR3 coding DNA: TGCAGCGTCGCGGGCAGGAGCTCCTACAATGAGCAGTTCTTC. V gene TRBV29-1 combines with J gene TRBJ2-1, with a tentative D call TRBD2 (5 bases). In germline, CDR1 is SQVTM, CDR2 ANQGSEA. V was shortened by 6 bases and J by 0 bases, with 12 bases between the two germline ends. CDR3 size: 14 residues.

CDR3 sequence (DNA): TGTGCCAGCAGCCCGGAGCGTCCCGGGGGGGACACAGATACGCAGTATTTT. Its translation: CASSPERPGGDTDTQYF. The gene calls are TRBV28 and TRBJ2-3; 8 nucleotides match TRBD2. The CDR3 extends over 17 amino acids. The ends lost 6 bases at V and 2 bases at J; junction bases unmatched: 13. Germline V gene data show CDR1 as MDHEN and CDR2 as SYDVKM.